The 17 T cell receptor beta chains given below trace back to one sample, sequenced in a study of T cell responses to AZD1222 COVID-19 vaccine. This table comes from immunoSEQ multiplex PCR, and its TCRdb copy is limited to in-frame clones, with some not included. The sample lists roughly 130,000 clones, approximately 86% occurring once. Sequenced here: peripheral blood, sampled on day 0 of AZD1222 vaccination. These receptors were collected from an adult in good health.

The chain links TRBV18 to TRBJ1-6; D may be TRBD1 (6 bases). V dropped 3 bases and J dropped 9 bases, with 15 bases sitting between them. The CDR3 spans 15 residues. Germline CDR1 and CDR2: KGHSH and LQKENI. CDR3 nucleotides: TGTGCCAGCTCACCCGGGACAACTTTAATTTCACCCCTCCACTTT. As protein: CASSPGTTLISPLHF.

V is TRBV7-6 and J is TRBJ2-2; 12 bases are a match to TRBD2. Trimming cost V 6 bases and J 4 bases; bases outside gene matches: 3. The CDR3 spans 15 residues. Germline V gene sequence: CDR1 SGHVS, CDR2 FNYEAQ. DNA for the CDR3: TGTGCCAGCAGAGAGGGACTAGCGGGCACCGGGGAGCTGTTTTTT. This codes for CASREGLAGTGELFF.

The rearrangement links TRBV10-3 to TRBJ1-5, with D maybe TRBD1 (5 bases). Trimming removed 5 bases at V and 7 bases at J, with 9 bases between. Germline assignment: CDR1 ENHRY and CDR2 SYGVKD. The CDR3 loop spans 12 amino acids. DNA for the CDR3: TGTGCCATCAGTAACCGGGACCAGCCCCAGCATTTT. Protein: CAISNRDQPQHF.

CDR3 DNA: TGTGCCAGCAGCGCTGGGGGGGACTTCCAATCCACAGATACGCAGTATTTT. This translates into CASSAGGDFQSTDTQYF. V and J are TRBV9 and TRBJ2-3; 7 positions match TRBD2. The V gene's germline CDR1 is SGDLS and CDR2 YYNGEE. The CDR3 consists of 17 residues. The V and J ends lost 3 bases and 2 bases, in that order; junction bases with no gene match: 12.

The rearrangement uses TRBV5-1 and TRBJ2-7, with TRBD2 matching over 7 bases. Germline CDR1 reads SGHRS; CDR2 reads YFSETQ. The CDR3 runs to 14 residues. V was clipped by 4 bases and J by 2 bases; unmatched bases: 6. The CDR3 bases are TGCGCCAGCAGCGGCGGACTAGAGACCTACGAGCAGTACTTC. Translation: CASSGGLETYEQYF.

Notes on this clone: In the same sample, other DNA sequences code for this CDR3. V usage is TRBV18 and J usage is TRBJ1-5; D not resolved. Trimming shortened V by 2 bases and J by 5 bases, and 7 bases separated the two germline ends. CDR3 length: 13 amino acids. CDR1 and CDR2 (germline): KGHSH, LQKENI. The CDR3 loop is CASSPGGDQPQHF. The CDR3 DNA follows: TGTGCCAGCTCACCAGGTGGTGATCAGCCCCAGCATTTT.

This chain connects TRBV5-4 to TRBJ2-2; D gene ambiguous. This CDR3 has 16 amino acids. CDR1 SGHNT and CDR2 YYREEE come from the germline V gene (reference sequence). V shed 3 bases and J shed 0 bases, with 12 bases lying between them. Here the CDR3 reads CASSSIRLANTGELFF. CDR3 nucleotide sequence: TGTGCCAGCAGCTCTATTCGATTAGCGAACACCGGGGAGCTGTTTTTT.

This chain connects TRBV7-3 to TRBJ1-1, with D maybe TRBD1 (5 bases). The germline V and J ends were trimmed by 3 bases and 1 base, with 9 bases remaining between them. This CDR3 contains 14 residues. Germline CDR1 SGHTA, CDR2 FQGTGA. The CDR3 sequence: CASSLQGENTEAFF. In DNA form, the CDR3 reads TGTGCCAGCAGCTTGCAGGGAGAGAACACTGAAGCTTTCTTT.

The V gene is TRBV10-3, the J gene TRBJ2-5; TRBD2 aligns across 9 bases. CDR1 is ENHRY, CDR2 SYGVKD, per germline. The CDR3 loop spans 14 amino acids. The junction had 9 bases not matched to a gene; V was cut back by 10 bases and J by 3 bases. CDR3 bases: TGTGCCACCACGCAATCTAGCGGGGAAGAGACCCAGTACTTC. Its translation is CATTQSSGEETQYF.

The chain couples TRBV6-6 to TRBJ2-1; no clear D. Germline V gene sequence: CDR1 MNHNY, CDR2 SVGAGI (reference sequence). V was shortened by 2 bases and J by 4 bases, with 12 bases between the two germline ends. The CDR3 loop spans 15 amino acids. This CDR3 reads CASSYTVLPYNEQFF. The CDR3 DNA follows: TGTGCCAGCAGTTACACGGTACTGCCTTACAATGAGCAGTTCTTC.

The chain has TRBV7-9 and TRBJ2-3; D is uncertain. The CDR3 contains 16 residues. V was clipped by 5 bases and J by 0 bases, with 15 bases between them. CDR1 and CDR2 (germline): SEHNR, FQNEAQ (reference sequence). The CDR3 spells CASSPPYRLSTDTQYF. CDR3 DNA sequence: TGTGCCAGCAGCCCCCCATATCGGCTTAGCACAGATACGCAGTATTTT.

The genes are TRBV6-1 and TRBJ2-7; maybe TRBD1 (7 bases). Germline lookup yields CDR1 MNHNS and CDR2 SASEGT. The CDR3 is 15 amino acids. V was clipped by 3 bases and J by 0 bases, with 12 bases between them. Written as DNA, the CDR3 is TGTGCCAGCAGTGAGGGACAGACTAGCTCCTACGAGCAGTACTTC. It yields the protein CASSEGQTSSYEQYF.

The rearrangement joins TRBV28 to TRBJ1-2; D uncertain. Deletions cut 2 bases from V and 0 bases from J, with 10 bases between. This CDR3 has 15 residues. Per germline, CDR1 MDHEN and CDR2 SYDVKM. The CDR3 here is CASSLTSYANYGYTF. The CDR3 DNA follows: TGTGCCAGCAGTTTAACCTCCTATGCTAACTATGGCTACACCTTC.

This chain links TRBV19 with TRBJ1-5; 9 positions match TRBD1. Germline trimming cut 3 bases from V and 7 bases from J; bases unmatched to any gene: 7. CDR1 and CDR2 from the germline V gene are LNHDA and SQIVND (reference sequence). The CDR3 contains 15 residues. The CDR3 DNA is TGTGCCAGTAGTATCTCCGGACAGGGGCAACAGCCCCAGCATTTT. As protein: CASSISGQGQQPQHF.

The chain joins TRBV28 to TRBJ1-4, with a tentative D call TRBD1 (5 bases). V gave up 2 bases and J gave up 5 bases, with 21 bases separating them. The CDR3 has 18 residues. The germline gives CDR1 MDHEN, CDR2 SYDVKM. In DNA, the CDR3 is TGTGCCAGCAGTTTAAGGGCAGGGTCTGGTAGTGGGAATGAAAAACTGTTTTTT. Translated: CASSLRAGSGSGNEKLFF.

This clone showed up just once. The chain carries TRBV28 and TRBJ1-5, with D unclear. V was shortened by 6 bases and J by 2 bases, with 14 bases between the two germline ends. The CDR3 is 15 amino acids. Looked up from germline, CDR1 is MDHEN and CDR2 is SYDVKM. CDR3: CASRPFVARNQPQHF. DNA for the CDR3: TGTGCCAGCAGGCCCTTCGTTGCCCGCAATCAGCCCCAGCATTTT.

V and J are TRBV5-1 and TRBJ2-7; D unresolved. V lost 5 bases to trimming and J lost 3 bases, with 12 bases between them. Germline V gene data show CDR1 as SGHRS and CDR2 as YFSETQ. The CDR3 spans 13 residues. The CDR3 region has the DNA TGCGCCAGCAGTGTACGTTTGGACTACGAGCAGTACTTC. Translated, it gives CASSVRLDYEQYF.